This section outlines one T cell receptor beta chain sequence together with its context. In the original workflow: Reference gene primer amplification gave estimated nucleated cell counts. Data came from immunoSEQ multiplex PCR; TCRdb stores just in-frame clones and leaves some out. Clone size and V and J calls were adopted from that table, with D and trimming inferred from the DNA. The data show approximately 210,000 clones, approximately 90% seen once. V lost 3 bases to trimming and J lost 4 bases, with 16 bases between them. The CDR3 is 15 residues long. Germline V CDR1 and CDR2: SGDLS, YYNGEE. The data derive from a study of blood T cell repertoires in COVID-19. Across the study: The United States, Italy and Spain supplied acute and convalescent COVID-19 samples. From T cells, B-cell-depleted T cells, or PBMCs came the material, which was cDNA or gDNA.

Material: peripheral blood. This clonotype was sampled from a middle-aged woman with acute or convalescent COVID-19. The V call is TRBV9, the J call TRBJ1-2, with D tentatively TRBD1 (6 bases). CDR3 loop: CASSALYRDTYGYTF. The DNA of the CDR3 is TGTGCCAGCAGCGCATTGTACAGGGACACCTATGGCTACACCTTC.